This is a list of T cell receptor beta chains from one sample in a study of molecular identifiers for immune sequencing clone quantification. TCRdb reprocessed the PCR reads via MiXCR and lists one record per CDR3 protein. The sample lists about 640,000 distinct CDR3 sequences; 15% to 20% were seen once. The sequenced sample consisted of naive CD8+ T cells from blood, with Jurkat cell RNA spiked in. The receptors stem from a human donor in good health. Some libraries in this study had Jurkat cell RNA spiked in. Each CDR3 is given with its conserved first and last residue. D genes are given only for firm matches. Not all rows give a size; the values are once, few, many and, for expanded clones, a class.

clone size	V gene	J gene	D gene	CDR3 protein	CDR3 DNA
-	TRBV5-4	TRBJ1-2	-	CASSLGSGHYGYTF	TGTGCCAGCAGCTTGGGGTCAGGGCACTATGGCTACACCTTC
many	TRBV20-1	TRBJ1-5	-	CSAWSKWSQPQHF	TGCAGTGCTTGGAGCAAGTGGAGTCAGCCCCAGCATTTT
few	TRBV2	TRBJ2-2	-	CASSEYREWAGELFF	TGTGCCAGCAGTGAATACCGGGAGTGGGCCGGGGAGCTGTTTTTT
-	TRBV29-1	TRBJ1-3	TRBD1	CSVVADRGLGNTIYF	TGCAGCGTTGTGGCGGACAGGGGTTTAGGAAACACCATATATTTT
many	TRBV5-1	TRBJ2-3	TRBD2	CASSLLAGGLGDTQYF	TGCGCCAGCAGCCTGCTAGCGGGAGGGCTCGGAGATACGCAGTATTTT
few	TRBV19	TRBJ2-7	-	CASSIKGTYEQYF	TGTGCCAGTAGTATAAAGGGGACCTACGAGCAGTACTTC
-	TRBV19	TRBJ1-5	TRBD1	CASSKGDRGNQPQHF	TGTGCCAGTAGTAAAGGGGACAGAGGCAATCAGCCCCAGCATTTT
many	TRBV6-2/TRBV6-3	TRBJ2-5	-	CASRPDSLSWETQYF	TGTGCCAGCAGACCGGACAGCCTAAGTTGGGAGACCCAGTACTTC
many	TRBV28	TRBJ2-7	TRBD1	CASSLGTVTYEQYF	TGTGCCAGCAGTCTCGGGACAGTTACCTACGAGCAGTACTTC
few	TRBV3-1	TRBJ2-1	TRBD2	CASSPRDYRHNEQFF	TGTGCCAGCAGCCCCCGGGACTACCGCCACAATGAGCAGTTCTTC
many	TRBV6-6	TRBJ2-7	-	CASSLNRETYEQYF	TGTGCCAGCAGTCTCAACAGGGAAACCTACGAGCAGTACTTC
many	TRBV9	TRBJ2-5	TRBD2	CASSGGLAGAETQYF	TGTGCCAGCAGCGGGGGACTAGCGGGAGCTGAGACCCAGTACTTC
few	TRBV5-4	TRBJ2-3	TRBD1	CASSWGTGGLADTRYF	TGTGCCAGCAGCTGGGGGACAGGGGGTTTAGCAGATACGCGGTATTTT
few	TRBV6-2/TRBV6-3	TRBJ2-5	-	CASSYRGFQETQYF	TGTGCCAGCAGTTACAGAGGGTTTCAAGAGACCCAGTACTTC
once	TRBV5-3	TRBJ1-2	-	CASTQGTSGYTF	TGTGCCAGCACCCAGGGGACAAGTGGCTACACCTTC
many	TRBV12-3/TRBV12-4	TRBJ2-3	TRBD2	CASTPGGLQYF	TGTGCCAGCACCCCGGGGGGGCTGCAATATTTT
-	TRBV6-5	TRBJ2-7	-	CASRGTPTSEQYF	TGTGCCAGCAGAGGGACTCCCACCTCCGAGCAGTACTTC
-	TRBV19	TRBJ1-5	-	CASSIFGDFTDTQHF	TGTGCCAGTAGTATATTTGGGGACTTCACAGATACGCAGCATTTT
few	TRBV7-9	TRBJ2-7	TRBD2	CASSPELAPRSYEQYF	TGTGCCAGCAGCCCAGAACTAGCGCCACGATCCTACGAGCAGTACTTC
-	TRBV7-6	TRBJ1-3	-	CASSGVQGDSGNTIYF	TGTGCCAGCAGTGGTGTCCAGGGAGACTCTGGAAACACCATATATTTT
many	TRBV6-2/TRBV6-3	TRBJ2-5	-	CASSYRIETQYF	TGTGCCAGCAGTTATCGGATAGAGACCCAGTACTTC
many	TRBV7-2	TRBJ2-5	TRBD2	CASSLVGFPWTSGLQETQYF	TGTGCCAGCAGCTTAGTTGGGTTCCCATGGACTAGCGGACTTCAAGAGACCCAGTACTTC
many	TRBV5-4	TRBJ1-1	-	CASSPPDRSTEAFF	TGTGCCAGCAGCCCCCCGGACAGAAGCACTGAAGCTTTCTTT
many	TRBV9	TRBJ1-1	-	CASSFGEGFTEAFF	TGTGCCAGCAGCTTCGGGGAAGGGTTTACTGAAGCTTTCTTT
many	TRBV5-4	TRBJ1-4	-	CASSFSGAAKLFF	TGTGCCAGCAGCTTTTCGGGGGCCGCAAAACTGTTTTTT
-	TRBV11-1	TRBJ2-3	TRBD2	CASSLAFGFSASGNSTDTQYF	TGTGCCAGCAGCTTAGCGTTTGGATTTTCAGCGAGCGGGAATAGCACAGATACGCAGTATTTT
-	TRBV2	TRBJ2-7	TRBD2	CASSERQGPGLAGIEQYF	TGTGCCAGCAGCGAACGACAGGGGCCGGGACTAGCGGGAATCGAGCAGTACTTC
many	TRBV13	TRBJ2-4	-	CASSFRESHLLAKNIQYF	TGTGCCAGCAGCTTCCGGGAGAGCCATCTTTTAGCCAAAAACATTCAGTACTTC
-	TRBV4-3	TRBJ2-7	-	CASSQEALGHPSSYEQYF	TGCGCCAGCAGCCAAGAGGCCCTGGGACACCCAAGCTCCTACGAGCAGTACTTC
-	TRBV19	TRBJ1-1	TRBD1	CASSIAWAGGEAFF	TGTGCCAGTAGTATAGCGTGGGCAGGGGGTGAAGCTTTCTTT